Listed below are T cell receptor beta chains from one sample, sequenced in a study of cytomegalovirus exposure and HLA in healthy donors. Only in-frame clones appear in the TCRdb table, and some are missing; sequencing was by immunoSEQ multiplex PCR. The sample lists about 150,000 clones; about 8.9% were seen once. Source material: PBMCs. The source of these receptors is a man between 50 and 59 years old in good health and CMV-seronegative. CDR3s include the opening cysteine and the closing phenylalanine or tryptophan. A D gene is named only where the DNA matches it firmly. Only some rows state a clone size, as once, few, many or a class for expanded clones.

CDR3 length,clone size,J gene,D gene,V gene,CDR3 protein,CDR3 DNA
14,.,TRBJ2-2,.,TRBV30,CAWSETGGLWELFF,TGTGCCTGGAGTGAGACCGGGGGGCTGTGGGAGCTGTTTTTT
16,.,TRBJ2-3,TRBD2,TRBV28,CASRPGGVLSTDTQYF,TGTGCCAGCAGGCCGGGGGGGGTTTTAAGCACAGATACGCAGTATTTT
12,few,TRBJ1-4,TRBD1,TRBV29-1,CSVDRGEEKLFF,TGCAGCGTAGACAGGGGAGAAGAAAAACTGTTTTTT
12,.,TRBJ2-7,TRBD2,TRBV2,CASSSGAYEQYF,TGTGCCAGCAGTAGCGGGGCCTACGAGCAGTACTTC
17,few,TRBJ2-3,TRBD2,TRBV19,CASSIARGGEGPDTQYF,TGTGCCAGTAGTATAGCTCGGGGGGGGGAAGGCCCAGATACGCAGTATTTT
14,.,TRBJ2-2,.,TRBV5-1,CASSLGRESGELFF,TGCGCCAGCAGCTTGGGACGGGAATCAGGGGAGCTGTTTTTT
13,few,TRBJ2-7,TRBD2,TRBV7-7,CASSLETSSEQYF,TGTGCCAGCAGCTTAGAGACTAGCTCCGAGCAGTACTTC
13,few,TRBJ2-3,.,TRBV27,CASTGQNTDTQYF,TGTGCCAGTACGGGACAAAACACAGATACGCAGTATTTT
14,few,TRBJ1-2,.,TRBV7-9,CASSLGQRNYGYTF,TGTGCCAGCAGCTTAGGACAAAGGAACTATGGCTACACCTTC
15,.,TRBJ2-7,.,TRBV11-2,CASSLGTAETYEQYF,TGTGCCAGCAGCTTAGGGACAGCCGAAACCTACGAGCAGTACTTC
14,few,TRBJ1-5,TRBD1,TRBV28,CASSYRGSNQPQHF,TGTGCCAGCAGCTACAGGGGAAGCAATCAGCCCCAGCATTTT
15,few,TRBJ2-2,.,TRBV27,CASSSPPSRTGELFF,TGTGCCAGCAGCTCTCCCCCTTCGAGGACCGGGGAGCTGTTTTTT
15,.,TRBJ2-1,TRBD2,TRBV5-1,CASSLTSGSNNEQFF,TGCGCCAGCAGCTTGACTAGCGGGAGTAACAATGAGCAGTTCTTC
16,few,TRBJ1-2,TRBD1,TRBV6-1,CASSELDRADIYGYTF,TGTGCCAGCAGTGAACTGGACAGGGCGGATATCTATGGCTACACCTTC
16,.,TRBJ1-5,.,TRBV19,CASSPRTVFSNQPQHF,TGTGCCAGTAGTCCAAGGACAGTTTTTAGCAATCAGCCCCAGCATTTT
14,few,TRBJ1-5,TRBD1,TRBV6-1,CASSSGQGGQPQHF,TGTGCCAGCAGTTCCGGACAGGGAGGTCAGCCCCAGCATTTT
13,.,TRBJ2-5,.,TRBV27,CASSFTGLETQYF,TGTGCCAGCAGTTTTACAGGGCTGGAGACCCAGTACTTC
14,few,TRBJ1-1,.,TRBV9,CASSVVRGNTEAFF,TGTGCCAGCAGCGTTGTGCGGGGGAACACTGAAGCTTTCTTT
15,.,TRBJ1-1,.,TRBV7-9,CASRGGSGMTTEAFF,TGTGCCAGCAGGGGGGGGTCGGGGATGACTACTGAAGCTTTCTTT
17,few,TRBJ1-4,.,TRBV27,CASSLQGGGTTNEKLFF,TGTGCCAGCAGTCTCCAGGGAGGGGGGACAACTAATGAAAAACTGTTTTTT
14,.,TRBJ1-6,.,TRBV4-1,CASTRTGRDSPLHF,TGCGCCAGCACCCGAACAGGGAGGGATTCACCCCTCCACTTT
14,few,TRBJ2-7,TRBD1,TRBV9,CASSVTGDDYEQYF,TGTGCCAGCAGCGTAACAGGGGATGACTACGAGCAGTACTTC
12,.,TRBJ2-6,.,TRBV15,CAVSAGANVLTF,TGTGCCGTTTCTGCTGGGGCCAACGTCCTGACTTTC
15,.,TRBJ1-2,.,TRBV29-1,CSVEDRRLANYGYTF,TGCAGCGTTGAAGATCGACGGCTAGCTAACTATGGCTACACCTTC
15,.,TRBJ2-7,TRBD2,TRBV5-6,CAGSFPRGGRNEQYF,TGTGCCGGCAGCTTTCCGCGGGGGGGTCGGAACGAGCAGTACTTC